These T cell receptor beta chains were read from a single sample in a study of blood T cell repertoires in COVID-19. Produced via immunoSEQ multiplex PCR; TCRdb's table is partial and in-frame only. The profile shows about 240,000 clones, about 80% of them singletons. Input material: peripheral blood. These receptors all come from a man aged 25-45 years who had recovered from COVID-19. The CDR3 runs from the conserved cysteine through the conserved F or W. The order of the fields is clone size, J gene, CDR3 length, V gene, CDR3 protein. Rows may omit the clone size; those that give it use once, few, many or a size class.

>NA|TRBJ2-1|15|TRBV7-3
CASSPTGTGGVEQFF
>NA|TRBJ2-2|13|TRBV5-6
CASSLPSTGELFF
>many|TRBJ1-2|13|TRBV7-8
CASSPRWPGGYTF
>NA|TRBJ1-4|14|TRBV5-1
CASSFRTVNEKLFF
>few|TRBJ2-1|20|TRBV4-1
CASSQVGLAGIGSSYNEQFF
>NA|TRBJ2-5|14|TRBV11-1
CASTHGGARETQYF
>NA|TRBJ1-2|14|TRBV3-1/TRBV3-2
CASSHNQGNYGYTF
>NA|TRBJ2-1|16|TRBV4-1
CASSQEDGILYNEQFF
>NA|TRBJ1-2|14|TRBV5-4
CASSSFSAGTGYTF
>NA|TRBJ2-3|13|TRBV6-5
CASSTNRVDTQYF
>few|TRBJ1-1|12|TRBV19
CATADGDTEAFF
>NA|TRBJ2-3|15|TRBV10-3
CAISESRVGTDTQYF
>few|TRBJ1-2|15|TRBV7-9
CASSYTGGDGYGYTF
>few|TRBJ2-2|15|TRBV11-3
CASSLVAGSTGELFF
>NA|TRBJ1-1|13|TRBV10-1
CATQGDLNTEAFF
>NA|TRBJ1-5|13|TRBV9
CASSVGGVQPQHF
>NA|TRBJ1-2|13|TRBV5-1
CASSPRGDWGYTF
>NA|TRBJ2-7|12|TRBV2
CASSVQGYEQYF
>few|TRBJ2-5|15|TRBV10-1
CASSESSMAGETQYF
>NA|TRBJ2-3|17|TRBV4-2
CASSLQAGGPSADTQYF
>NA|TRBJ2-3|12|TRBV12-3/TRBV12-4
CASKADAGTQYF
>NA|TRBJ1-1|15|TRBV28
CASSPVSVGGAEAFF
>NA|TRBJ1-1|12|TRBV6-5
CASRSWNTEAFF
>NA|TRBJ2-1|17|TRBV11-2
CASSFKLGGRANNEQFF
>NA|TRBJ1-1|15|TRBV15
CATSTKNAAGTEAFF
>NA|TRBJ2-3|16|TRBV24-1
CATSPAGGLDTDTQYF
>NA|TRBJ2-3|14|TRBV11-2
CASSPTPGWDTQYF
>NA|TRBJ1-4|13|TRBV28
CASSFAGDEKLFF
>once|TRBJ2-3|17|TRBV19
CASSIGGGAMGADTQYF
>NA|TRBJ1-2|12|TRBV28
CASSSSNYGYTF
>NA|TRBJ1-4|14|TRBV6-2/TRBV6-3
CASSPRGDNEKLFF
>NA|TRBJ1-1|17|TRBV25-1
CASSGRDRAGFGTEAFF
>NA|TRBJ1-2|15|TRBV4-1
CASSQDSTTKYGYTF
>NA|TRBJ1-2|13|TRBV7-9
CASSPREDYGYTF
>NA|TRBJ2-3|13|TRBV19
CASSISGTDTQYF
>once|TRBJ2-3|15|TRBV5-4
CASSETSGGTDTQYF
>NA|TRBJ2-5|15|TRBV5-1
CASSLQGLSGETQYF
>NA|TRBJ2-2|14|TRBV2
CASIYRADTGELFF
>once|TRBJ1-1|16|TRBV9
CASSSGFGRGNTEAFF